This T cell receptor beta chain emerged from a study of spatial heterogeneity in lung cancer. Study background: As counted in raw reads, each unique TCR and UMI combination appeared more than ten times on average.

Sample time point: sample taken at primary tumor resection. Patients with untreated early-stage non-small cell lung cancer, numbering some 72, were the donors. The V gene's germline CDR1 is DFQATT and CDR2 SNEGSKA (reference sequence). V was clipped by 0 bases and J by 6 bases; unmatched bases: 7. This CDR3 is built from 15 residues. TCRdb reanalysed the 5' RACE reads using MiXCR and keeps one entry per CDR3 protein. In the table there are tens of thousands of distinct CDR3 sequences, over 9.5% of which are singletons. The V gene is TRBV20-1, the J gene TRBJ1-5; 8 nucleotides align to TRBD1. The sequence was obtained from a male donor with early-stage non-small cell lung cancer. This specimen was PBMCs, taken at surgery. CDR3 protein: CSARDADRGGQPQHF. As DNA, the CDR3 is TGCAGTGCTAGAGATGCCGACAGGGGTGGTCAGCCCCAGCATTTT.